These 14 T cell receptor beta chains were all obtained from the same sample, sequenced in a study of patients and donors after allogeneic stem cell transplantation. Each CDR3 protein gets one entry after TCRdb re-called the RT-PCR reads with MiXCR. The sample lists about 150,000 distinct CDR3 sequences; approximately 35% were seen once. Material: blood, either unsorted or a sorted T cell fraction (not recorded which). These receptors were taken from a human donor who was either an allogeneic HSCT recipient or a stem cell or donor lymphocyte infusion donor (not recorded which). It is not recorded whose cells these are; they may come from a transplant donor.

This chain connects TRBV12-3 or TRBV12-4 to TRBJ2-5; TRBD2 matches 9 bases. The CDR3 totals 13 residues. V lost 6 bases, J lost 1 base, and 0 bases stayed unmatched. The CDR3 bases are TGTGCCAGCAGGACTAGCGGCCAAGAGACCCAGTACTTC. Translation: CASRTSGQETQYF.

This clonotype showed up just a few times. The chain employs TRBV25-1 and TRBJ1-2, with no clear D. The CDR3 consists of 13 residues. Between the trimmed V and J ends, which lost 2 bases and 5 bases, there was a span of 9 bases. The germline gives CDR1 MGHDK, CDR2 SYGVNS. This CDR3 reads CASSESGTYGYTF. The CDR3 nucleotides are TGTGCCAGCAGTGAAAGTGGAACTTATGGCTACACCTTC.

This clonotype was recorded a few times. CDR3 protein: CASSQGGDQYF. DNA for the CDR3: TGTGCCAGCAGCCAAGGGGGGGACCAGTACTTC. The chain couples TRBV14 to TRBJ2-5, with a weak D call TRBD2 (6 bases). Germline lookup yields CDR1 SGHDN and CDR2 FVKESK. Deletions cut 1 base from V and 10 bases from J, with 7 bases between. This CDR3 has 11 residues.

Only a few counts were recorded for this clonotype. This sequence joins TRBV7-9 and TRBJ1-2; the D is unclear. The CDR3 sequence is 13 residues long. V lost 0 bases to trimming and J lost 8 bases, with 10 bases between them. The germline gives CDR1 SEHNR, CDR2 FQNEAQ (reference sequence). The CDR3 DNA follows: TGTGCCAGCAGCTTAGCCGACGTTAGGGGCTACACCTTC. It encodes CASSLADVRGYTF.

In its sample, this clonotype was seen a few times. V is TRBV27 and J is TRBJ1-2; weak D call: TRBD1 (5 bases). This CDR3 is built from 13 residues. The germline V and J ends were trimmed by 2 bases and 7 bases, with 11 bases remaining between them. Per germline, CDR1 MNHEY and CDR2 SMNVEV (reference sequence). The CDR3: CASSLGREAGYTF. As DNA, the CDR3 is TGTGCCAGCAGTTTAGGCAGGGAGGCTGGCTACACCTTC.

DNA of the CDR3: TGTGCCAGCAGCCCCCGGACAGGGGCCGGAGGACAGCCCCAGCATTTT. Residues: CASSPRTGAGGQPQHF. The rearrangement uses TRBV11-2 and TRBJ1-5; 9 bases are shared with TRBD1. The V segment lost 5 bases and the J segment 7 bases; nucleotides outside the gene matches: 12. The CDR3 covers 16 residues. Per the germline V gene, CDR1 is SGHAT and CDR2 is FQNNGV.

This clonotype showed up just a few times. The rearrangement links TRBV20-1 to TRBJ1-1; 8 bases are a match to TRBD1. CDR3 length equals 12 residues. Trimming cost V 6 bases and J 4 bases; bases outside gene matches: 4. Germline CDR1 is DFQATT and CDR2 is SNEGSKA (reference sequence). The CDR3 bases are TGCAGTGCAACCGACAGGGGCACTGAAGCTTTCTTT. Translating it yields CSATDRGTEAFF.

This clonotype occurred a few times. The J gene is TRBJ1-5, the V gene TRBV12-3 or TRBV12-4, with a weak D call TRBD1 (5 bases). This CDR3 region has 15 residues. V lost 7 bases and J 2 bases, leaving 15 bases between the germline ends. The CDR3 sequence: CASTQGSGGNQPQHF. The CDR3 DNA is TGTGCCAGCACCCAGGGATCTGGAGGCAATCAGCCCCAGCATTTT.

There are a few counts of this clonotype. This chain connects TRBV10-3 to TRBJ1-6; 10 bases agree with TRBD1. This CDR3 is built from 17 residues. V lost 3 bases to trimming and J lost 3 bases; unmatched junction nucleotides: 5. CDR1 is ENHRY, CDR2 SYGVKD, per germline. CDR3 sequence: CAISEPRDRGYNSPLHF. The CDR3 nucleotides are TGTGCCATCAGTGAACCCAGGGACAGGGGCTATAATTCACCCCTCCACTTT.

This chain connects TRBV28 to TRBJ2-1; D gene uncertain. Per the germline V gene, CDR1 is MDHEN and CDR2 is SYDVKM. Trimming pared 6 bases from V and 0 bases from J, leaving 12 bases between. CDR3 size: 15 residues. CDR3 coding DNA: TGTGCCAGCAGCCCCCGGCCGAGCTCCTACAATGAGCAGTTCTTC. Encoded protein: CASSPRPSSYNEQFF.

The V and J genes are TRBV27 and TRBJ1-3; no clear D. The V gene lost 5 bases and the J gene lost 0 bases, with 11 bases spanning the gap. The CDR3 covers 15 residues. The germline gives CDR1 MNHEY, CDR2 SMNVEV (reference sequence). The CDR3 bases are TGTGCCAGCAGTCCCAGAATCCCCTCTGGAAACACCATATATTTT. This encodes CASSPRIPSGNTIYF.

This clonotype was picked up a small number of times. This chain connects TRBV9 to TRBJ1-2, with D possibly matching TRBD1 (6 bases). From germline, CDR1 is SGDLS and CDR2 YYNGEE. The V end was cut by 2 bases, the J end by 8 bases, with 13 bases between. The CDR3 is 13 residues long. The CDR3 region has the DNA TGTGCCAGCAGCGTGGGGGGCAGCCGGGGCTACACCTTC. This gives the protein CASSVGGSRGYTF. Combining the CDR3 with reference TRBV9 and TRBJ1-2 gives the whole variable domain DSGVTQTPKHLITATGQRVTLRCSPRSGDLSVYWYQQSLDQGLQFLIQYYNGEERAKGNILERFSAQQFPDLHSELNLSSLELGDSALYFCASSVGGSRGYTFGSGTRLTVV.

The gene calls are TRBV20-1 and TRBJ1-1, with unresolved D. The CDR3 consists of 12 residues. The V and J ends lost 6 bases and 0 bases respectively, with 8 bases between them. Germline-derived CDR1 and CDR2 are DFQATT and SNEGSKA (reference sequence). CDR3 amino acids: CSAPTLNTEAFF. The DNA for the CDR3 is TGCAGTGCCCCCACCTTGAACACTGAAGCTTTCTTT.

The chain is built from TRBV5-5 and TRBJ1-1; 10 bases map to TRBD1. The ends lost 3 bases at V and 2 bases at J; junction bases unmatched: 1. CDR3 size: 14 residues. The germline gives CDR1 SGHKS, CDR2 YYEKEE (reference sequence). The chain's CDR3 is CASSWTGGNTEAFF. Written as DNA, the CDR3 is TGTGCCAGCAGCTGGACAGGGGGAAACACTGAAGCTTTCTTT. The variable domain in full, with the rest retrieved from reference TRBV5-5 and TRBJ1-1, is DAGVTQSPTHLIKTRGQQVTLRCSPISGHKSVSWYQQVLGQGPQFIFQYYEKEERGRGNFPDRFSARQFPNYSSELNVNALLLGDSALYLCASSWTGGNTEAFFGQGTRLTVV.